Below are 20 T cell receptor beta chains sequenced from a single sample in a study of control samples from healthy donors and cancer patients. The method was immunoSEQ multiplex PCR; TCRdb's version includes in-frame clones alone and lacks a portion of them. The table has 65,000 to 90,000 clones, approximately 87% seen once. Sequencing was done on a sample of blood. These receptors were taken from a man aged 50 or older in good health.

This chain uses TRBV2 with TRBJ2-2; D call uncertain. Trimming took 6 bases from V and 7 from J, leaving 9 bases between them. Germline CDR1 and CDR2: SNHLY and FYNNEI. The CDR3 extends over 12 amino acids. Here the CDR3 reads CASRESGGELFF. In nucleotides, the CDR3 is TGTGCCAGCAGAGAGAGTGGCGGGGAGCTGTTTTTT.

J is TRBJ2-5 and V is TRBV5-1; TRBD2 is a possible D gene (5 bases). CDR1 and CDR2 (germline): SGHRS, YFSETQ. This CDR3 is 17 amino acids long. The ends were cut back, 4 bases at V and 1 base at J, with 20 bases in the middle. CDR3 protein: CASSPRAGSLSQETQYF. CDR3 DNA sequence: TGCGCCAGCAGCCCGAGGGCCGGGTCCCTCTCCCAAGAGACCCAGTACTTC.

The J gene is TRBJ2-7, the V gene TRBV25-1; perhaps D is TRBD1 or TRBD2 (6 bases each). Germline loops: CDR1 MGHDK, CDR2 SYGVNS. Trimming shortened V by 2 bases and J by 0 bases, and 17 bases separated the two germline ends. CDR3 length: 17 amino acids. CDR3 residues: CASSERCTGASSYEQYV. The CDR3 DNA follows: TGTGCCAGCAGTGAACGATGTACGGGGGCGAGCTCCTACGAGCAGTACGTC.

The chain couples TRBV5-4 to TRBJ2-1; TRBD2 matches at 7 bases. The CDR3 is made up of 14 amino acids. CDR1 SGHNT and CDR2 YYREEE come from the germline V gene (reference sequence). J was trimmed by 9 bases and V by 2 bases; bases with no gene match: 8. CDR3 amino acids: CASSLRLANGEQFF. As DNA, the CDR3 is TGTGCCAGCAGCTTACGACTAGCTAATGGTGAGCAGTTCTTC.

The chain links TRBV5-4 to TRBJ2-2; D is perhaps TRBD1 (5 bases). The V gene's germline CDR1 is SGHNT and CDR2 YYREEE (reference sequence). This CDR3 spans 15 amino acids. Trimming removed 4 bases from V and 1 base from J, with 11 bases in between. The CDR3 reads CASSEDQGNTGELFF. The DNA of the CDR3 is TGTGCCAGCAGCGAGGACCAGGGGAACACCGGGGAGCTGTTTTTT.

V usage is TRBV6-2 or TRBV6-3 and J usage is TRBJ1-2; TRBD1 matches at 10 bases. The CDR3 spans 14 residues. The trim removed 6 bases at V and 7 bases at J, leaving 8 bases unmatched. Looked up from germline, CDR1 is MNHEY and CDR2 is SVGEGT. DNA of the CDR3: TGTGCCAGCAGATACGGACAGGGGGGACTTGGCTACACCTTC. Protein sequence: CASRYGQGGLGYTF.

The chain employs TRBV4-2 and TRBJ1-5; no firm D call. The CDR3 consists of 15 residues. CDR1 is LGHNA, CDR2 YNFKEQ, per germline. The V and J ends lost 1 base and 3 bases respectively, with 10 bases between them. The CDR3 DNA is TGTGCCAGCAGCCAAGCCCGGGAATCCAATCAGCCCCAGCATTTT. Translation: CASSQARESNQPQHF.

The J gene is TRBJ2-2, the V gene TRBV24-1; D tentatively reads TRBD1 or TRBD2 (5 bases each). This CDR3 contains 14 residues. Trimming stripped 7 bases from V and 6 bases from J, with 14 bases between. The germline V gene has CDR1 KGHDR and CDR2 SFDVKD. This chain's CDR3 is CATRSPRGPGELFF. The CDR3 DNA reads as TGTGCCACCAGATCCCCCCGGGGCCCCGGGGAGCTGTTTTTT.

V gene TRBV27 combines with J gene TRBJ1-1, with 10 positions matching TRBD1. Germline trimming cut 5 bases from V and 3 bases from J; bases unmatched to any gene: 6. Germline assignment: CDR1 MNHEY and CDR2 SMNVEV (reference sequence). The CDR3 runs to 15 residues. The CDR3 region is CASSPMGQGYTEAFF. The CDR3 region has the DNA TGTGCCAGCAGTCCGATGGGACAGGGGTACACTGAAGCTTTCTTT.

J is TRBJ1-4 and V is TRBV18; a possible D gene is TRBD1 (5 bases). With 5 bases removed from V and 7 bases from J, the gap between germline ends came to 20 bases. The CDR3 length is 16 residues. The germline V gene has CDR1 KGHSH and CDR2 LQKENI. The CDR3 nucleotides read TGTGCCAGCTCATCAGGGACCCCCCCGGGGGGTGAAAAACTGTTTTTT. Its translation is CASSSGTPPGGEKLFF.

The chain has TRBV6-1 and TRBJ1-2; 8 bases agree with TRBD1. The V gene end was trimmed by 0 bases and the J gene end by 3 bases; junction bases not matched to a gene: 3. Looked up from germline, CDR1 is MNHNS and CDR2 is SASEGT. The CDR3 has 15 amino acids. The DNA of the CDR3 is TGTGCCAGCAGTGAAGCAGGGACAGGCGACTATGGCTACACCTTC. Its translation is CASSEAGTGDYGYTF.

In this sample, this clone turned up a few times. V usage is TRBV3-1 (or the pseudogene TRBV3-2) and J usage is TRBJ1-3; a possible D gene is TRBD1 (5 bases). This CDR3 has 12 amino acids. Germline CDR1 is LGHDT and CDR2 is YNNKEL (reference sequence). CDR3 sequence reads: CAAGVEGNTIYF. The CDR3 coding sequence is TGTGCGGCGGGGGTGGAGGGAAACACCATATATTTT.

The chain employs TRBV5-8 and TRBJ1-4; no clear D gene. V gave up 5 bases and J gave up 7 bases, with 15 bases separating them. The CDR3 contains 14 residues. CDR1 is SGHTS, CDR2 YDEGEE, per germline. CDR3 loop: CASRLGLGSEKLFF. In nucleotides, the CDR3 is TGTGCCAGCAGATTAGGGTTGGGGAGTGAAAAACTGTTTTTT.

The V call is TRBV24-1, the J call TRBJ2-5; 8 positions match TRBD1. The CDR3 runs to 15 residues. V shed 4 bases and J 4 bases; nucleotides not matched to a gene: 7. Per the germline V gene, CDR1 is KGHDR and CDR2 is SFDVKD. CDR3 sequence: CATSEADRGGETQYF. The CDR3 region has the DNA TGTGCCACCAGTGAGGCTGACAGGGGCGGAGAGACCCAGTACTTC.

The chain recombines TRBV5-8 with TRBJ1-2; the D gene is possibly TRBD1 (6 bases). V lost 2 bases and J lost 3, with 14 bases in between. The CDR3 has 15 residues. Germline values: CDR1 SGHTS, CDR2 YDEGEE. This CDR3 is CASSFGQPADYGYTF. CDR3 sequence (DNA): TGTGCCAGCAGCTTTGGACAGCCAGCGGACTATGGCTACACCTTC. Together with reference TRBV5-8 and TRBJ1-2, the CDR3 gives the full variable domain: EAGVTQSPTHLIKTRGQQATLRCSPISGHTSVYWYQQALGLGLQFLLWYDEGEERNRGNFPPRFSGRQFPNYSSELNVNALELEDSALYLCASSFGQPADYGYTFGSGTRLTVV.

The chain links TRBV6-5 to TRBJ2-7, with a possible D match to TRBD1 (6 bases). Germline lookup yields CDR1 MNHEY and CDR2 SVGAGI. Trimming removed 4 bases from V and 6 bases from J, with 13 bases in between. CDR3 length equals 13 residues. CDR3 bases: TGTGCCAGCAGTTCCCCAGGGGCCCCCGAGCAGTACTTC. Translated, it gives CASSSPGAPEQYF.

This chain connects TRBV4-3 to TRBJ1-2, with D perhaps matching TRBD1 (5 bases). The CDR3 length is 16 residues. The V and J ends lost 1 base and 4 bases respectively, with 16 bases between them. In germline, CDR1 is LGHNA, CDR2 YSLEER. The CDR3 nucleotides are TGCGCCAGCAGCCAAGGGGGGTCAGCCAATCTCTATGGCTACACCTTC. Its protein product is CASSQGGSANLYGYTF.

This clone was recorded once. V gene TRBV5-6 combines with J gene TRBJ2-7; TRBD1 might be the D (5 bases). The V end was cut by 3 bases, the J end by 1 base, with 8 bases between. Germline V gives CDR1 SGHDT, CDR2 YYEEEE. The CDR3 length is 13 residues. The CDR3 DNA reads TGTGCCAGCAGCTGGGGCGGATCCTACGAGCAGTACTTC. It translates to CASSWGGSYEQYF.

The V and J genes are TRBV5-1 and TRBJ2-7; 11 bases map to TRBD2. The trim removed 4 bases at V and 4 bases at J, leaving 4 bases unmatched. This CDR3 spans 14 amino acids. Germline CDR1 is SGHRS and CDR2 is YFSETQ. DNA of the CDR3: TGCGCCAGCAGCACTAGCGGGAGTCTTTACGAGCAGTACTTC. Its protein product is CASSTSGSLYEQYF.

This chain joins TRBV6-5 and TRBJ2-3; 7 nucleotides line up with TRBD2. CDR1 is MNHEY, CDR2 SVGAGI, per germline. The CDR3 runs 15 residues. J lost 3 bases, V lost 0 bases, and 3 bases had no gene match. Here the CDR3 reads CASSYSGTMTDTQYF. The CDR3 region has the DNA TGTGCCAGCAGTTACTCTGGGACTATGACAGATACGCAGTATTTT.